This entry concerns a single TCR beta chain. This specimen comes from a study of patients and donors after allogeneic stem cell transplantation. TCRdb recomputed calls from the RT-PCR reads with MiXCR, one row per CDR3 protein. The sample gives roughly 21,000 distinct CDR3 sequences, approximately 28% of which show up once; more than 45% is in the top ten. The CDR3 is 15 residues long. V lost 0 bases to trimming and J lost 5 bases, with 13 bases between them. Looked up from germline, CDR1 is SGHAT and CDR2 is FQNNGV. The V call is TRBV11-2, the J call TRBJ2-5, with D perhaps given as TRBD1 or TRBD2 (6 bases each). The sequencing sample was made of blood, either unsorted or a sorted T cell fraction (not recorded which). This TCR came from a human donor who was either an allogeneic HSCT recipient or a stem cell or donor lymphocyte infusion donor (not recorded which). It is not recorded whose cells these are; they may come from a transplant donor. The CDR3 loop is CASSLEVGGHETQYF. In nucleotides, the CDR3 is TGTGCCAGCAGCTTAGAAGTGGGGGGCCACGAGACCCAGTACTTC.